What follows describes a single T cell receptor (beta chain). Its antigen is undetermined. Only in-frame clones appear in the TCRdb table, and some are missing; sequencing was by immunoSEQ multiplex PCR. Of about 68,000 clones listed, 91% are singletons. V was clipped by 6 bases and J by 0 bases; unmatched bases: 2. The CDR3 spans 14 residues. Looked up from germline, CDR1 is LNHDA and CDR2 is SQIVND (reference sequence). The data were obtained in a study of OX40 agonist ivuxolimab in advanced cancers. Study at large: Partial responses were achieved by three patients, of whom one had hepatocellular carcinoma and two had cutaneous melanoma.

General study points: Low normalized clonal expansion also occurred in some nonresponding patients. At 0.1 to 3.0 mg/kg and by week 6, CD4+ and CD8+ T cells in the blood had expanded clonally.

Any history of autoimmune disease or systemic immunosuppression disqualified patients. The clonotype was recovered from an adult with an advanced solid tumor such as melanoma, head and neck, liver or kidney cancer. The sample here was CD4+ or CD8+ T cells sorted from blood, taken in a trial of the OX40 agonist ivuxolimab. The rearrangement uses TRBV19 and TRBJ2-7; 10 bases match TRBD1. The CDR3 here is CASRRTGGSYEQYF. The CDR3 DNA is TGTGCCAGTAGACGGACAGGGGGCTCCTACGAGCAGTACTTC.